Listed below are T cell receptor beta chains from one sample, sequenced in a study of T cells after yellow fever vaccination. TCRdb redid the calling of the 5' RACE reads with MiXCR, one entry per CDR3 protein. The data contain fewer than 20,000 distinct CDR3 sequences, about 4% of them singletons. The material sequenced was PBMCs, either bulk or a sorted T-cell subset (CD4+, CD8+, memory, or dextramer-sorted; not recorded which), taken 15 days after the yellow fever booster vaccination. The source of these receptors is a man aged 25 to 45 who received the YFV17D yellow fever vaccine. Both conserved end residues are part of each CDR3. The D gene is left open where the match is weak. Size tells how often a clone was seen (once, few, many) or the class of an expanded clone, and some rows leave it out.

DNA: TGTGCCAGCAGCGGACTAGCGACCACCGGGGAGCTGTTTTTT
CDR3: CASSGLATTGELFF
J: TRBJ2-2
size: many
length: 14
D: TRBD2
V: TRBV7-2

DNA: TGCGCCAGCAGTGAGGGGGGGGAGCAAGAGACCCAGTACTTC
CDR3: CASSEGGEQETQYF
J: TRBJ2-5
size: .
length: 14
D: TRBD2
V: TRBV10-1

DNA: TGTGCCAGCAGCCAAGGCGGGAGGAAAGATACGCAGTATTTT
CDR3: CASSQGGRKDTQYF
J: TRBJ2-3
size: many
length: 14
D: TRBD2
V: TRBV5-4

DNA: TGTGCCAGCAGTTCAACGGATAGCGGGGAATACAATGAGCAGTTCTTC
CDR3: CASSSTDSGEYNEQFF
J: TRBJ2-1
size: many
length: 16
D: TRBD2
V: TRBV12-3/TRBV12-4

DNA: TGCAGTGCTCCGGGGCGGGAGAGTGCCGAGCAGTACTTC
CDR3: CSAPGRESAEQYF
J: TRBJ2-7
size: many
length: 13
D: TRBD2
V: TRBV20-1

DNA: TGCGCCAGCAGCTTGACCCGGACTAGCGGGTCTTACGAGCAGTACTTC
CDR3: CASSLTRTSGSYEQYF
J: TRBJ2-7
size: many
length: 16
D: TRBD2
V: TRBV5-1

DNA: TGTGCCTGGAGTGTACAGTTCGGGAGAACCTACAATGAGCAGTTCTTC
CDR3: CAWSVQFGRTYNEQFF
J: TRBJ2-1
size: many
length: 16
D: .
V: TRBV30

DNA: TGCAGTGGAGATGGGGGACTGGACACTGAAGCTTTCTTT
CDR3: CSGDGGLDTEAFF
J: TRBJ1-1
size: many
length: 13
D: .
V: TRBV29-1

DNA: TGTGCCACGAGCCTGGGACTAGCGGAGTACAATGAGCAGTTCTTC
CDR3: CATSLGLAEYNEQFF
J: TRBJ2-1
size: many
length: 15
D: TRBD2
V: TRBV14

DNA: TGTGCCACCAGCGGAAGATCCGGGACAGGGGAGACGATCAGGCCCTACGAGCAGTACTTC
CDR3: CATSGRSGTGETIRPYEQYF
J: TRBJ2-7
size: many
length: 20
D: TRBD1
V: TRBV15

DNA: TGTGCCAGCAGCTTAGTTCCGGCCGGAACCTCTGGAAACACCATATATTTT
CDR3: CASSLVPAGTSGNTIYF
J: TRBJ1-3
size: many
length: 17
D: .
V: TRBV7-8

DNA: TGTGCCAGCAGCTTGATAGCCCTTAGCTCCTACAATGAGCAGTTCTTC
CDR3: CASSLIALSSYNEQFF
J: TRBJ2-1
size: many
length: 16
D: .
V: TRBV5-5

DNA: TGTGCCAGCTCACCACCAGGGCTAAACGAGCAGTACTTC
CDR3: CASSPPGLNEQYF
J: TRBJ2-7
size: many
length: 13
D: .
V: TRBV18

DNA: TGTGCCAGCATCACCGGGACAGGGTATCCCATTCAGTACTTC
CDR3: CASITGTGYPIQYF
J: TRBJ2-4
size: many
length: 14
D: TRBD1
V: TRBV3-1

DNA: TGCGCCAGCAGCCCGGGGACTACCCCCTTCCAAGAGACCCAGTACTTC
CDR3: CASSPGTTPFQETQYF
J: TRBJ2-5
size: medium-sized
length: 16
D: TRBD2
V: TRBV5-1

DNA: TGTGCCAGCGGCGGGGACGAGCAGTACTTC
CDR3: CASGGDEQYF
J: TRBJ2-7
size: many
length: 10
D: .
V: TRBV6-6

DNA: TGTGCCAGCAGTTTACTGACCATGCGGAATTTCCAAGAGACCCAGTACTTC
CDR3: CASSLLTMRNFQETQYF
J: TRBJ2-5
size: many
length: 17
D: .
V: TRBV28

DNA: TGTGCCACCAGCAGAGGGGCAGGGACCTATAATTCACCCCTCCACTTT
CDR3: CATSRGAGTYNSPLHF
J: TRBJ1-6
size: many
length: 16
D: .
V: TRBV15

DNA: TGTGCCAGCAGCGCCACCCGACTAGCAGGCTCTCCCGGGGAGCTGTTTTTT
CDR3: CASSATRLAGSPGELFF
J: TRBJ2-2
size: many
length: 17
D: TRBD2
V: TRBV11-3

DNA: TGTGCCAGCAGCTTAGTACCTAGCGGGAGCTCCTACGAGCAGTACTTC
CDR3: CASSLVPSGSSYEQYF
J: TRBJ2-7
size: many
length: 16
D: TRBD2
V: TRBV7-2

DNA: TGCAGCGTTGACCCCTCCCCAGAGACCCAGTACTTC
CDR3: CSVDPSPETQYF
J: TRBJ2-5
size: many
length: 12
D: .
V: TRBV29-1

DNA: TGCGCCAGCAGCTTCCAGGGAGGTTGGGCAACTAATGAAAAACTGTTTTTT
CDR3: CASSFQGGWATNEKLFF
J: TRBJ1-4
size: many
length: 17
D: .
V: TRBV5-1

DNA: TGCGCCAGCAGCCAAGGGCAGGGTTATGAAAAACTGTTTTTT
CDR3: CASSQGQGYEKLFF
J: TRBJ1-4
size: .
length: 14
D: .
V: TRBV4-1